The T cell receptor beta chain under discussion was sequenced for a study of blood T cell repertoires in COVID-19. The length of the CDR3 is 16 residues. The germline V gene encodes CDR1 LGHNA and CDR2 YNFKEQ. The V and J ends lost 4 bases and 5 bases, in that order; junction bases with no gene match: 5. Using immunoSEQ multiplex PCR, the repertoire was profiled, and TCRdb retains in-frame clones only, with some absent. Of 200,000 to 250,000 clones listed, roughly 84% were seen once; the top ten hold approximately 7.3%. Adults between roughly 18 and 95 years of age took part from 24 US areas. The source is a woman aged 40 to 50 who had recovered from COVID-19. Sequenced material: PBMCs or T cells enriched from blood (not recorded which). J is TRBJ1-6 and V is TRBV4-2; TRBD1 agrees at 10 bases. The CDR3 region is CASSPTGTGDNSPLHF. The CDR3 DNA reads as TGTGCCAGCAGCCCGACCGGGACAGGGGATAATTCACCCCTCCACTTT.